The 17 T cell receptor beta chains below all came from one sample that was sequenced in a study of T cells in Graves' hyperthyroidism and ophthalmopathy (dated by TCRdb to about 2019). Libraries were made using multiplex PCR. Sequencing instrument: Illumina HiSeq 2000. Amplification of TCR beta CDR3 regions was carried out from RNA transcripts. A first-round RT-PCR of the TCR CDR3 used the HTBI primer set with the Qiagen OneStep RT-PCR kit. TCRdb trimmed public reads at Q25 via fastp, called clones via MiXCR and kept in-frame beta chains. Each CDR3 protein gets just one entry, which takes the most common genes and DNA from the rows behind it. For this sample there are some 560,000 distinct CDR3 sequences; less than 20% appear just once. The biggest ten clones account for 7.3% of the sample. The sample comprised blood. The receptors stem from a woman aged 25-40 years with Graves' hyperthyroidism.

The rearrangement joins TRBV4-3 to TRBJ1-6, with TRBD1 as a possible D gene (6 bases). Trimming cost V 0 bases and J 9 bases, with 18 bases left between them. Germline CDR1 reads LGHNA; CDR2 reads YSLEER. The CDR3 totals 17 residues. DNA of the CDR3: TGCGCCAGCAGCCAAGATGCCACAGGGATGAGTAGTTCACCCCTCCACTTT. The encoded protein is CASSQDATGMSSSPLHF.

The rearrangement uses TRBV6-2 or TRBV6-3 and TRBJ2-5, with 7 bases aligning to TRBD1. Germline V gene lookup returns CDR1 MNHEY and CDR2 SVGEGT. The V gene end was trimmed by 6 bases and the J gene end by 5 bases; junction bases not matched to a gene: 12. The CDR3 loop spans 15 amino acids. CDR3 loop: CASRGYTGDDETQYF. DNA for the CDR3: TGTGCCAGCAGGGGATACACAGGGGATGATGAGACCCAGTACTTC.

This clonotype was observed many times. This chain joins TRBV30 and TRBJ1-1; D gene ambiguous. Germline CDR1 and CDR2: GTSNPN and SVGIG (reference sequence). This CDR3 is 12 amino acids long. Between the trimmed V and J ends, which lost 0 bases and 3 bases, there was a span of 5 bases. CDR3 protein: CAWSVGYTEAFF. CDR3 DNA sequence: TGTGCCTGGAGTGTCGGGTACACTGAAGCTTTCTTT.

The chain employs TRBV20-1 and TRBJ2-5; D is uncertain. Trimming left V 4 bases short and J 4 bases short, with 7 bases between. The CDR3 contains 11 residues. Germline lookup yields CDR1 DFQATT and CDR2 SNEGSKA (reference sequence). In DNA, the CDR3 is TGCAGTGCTATGCATTCAGAGACCCAGTACTTC. Protein sequence: CSAMHSETQYF.

Concerning this clonotype itself: This could be a read error, since a much larger clone is one nucleotide away. The chain has TRBV7-9 and TRBJ2-1, with 16 bases lining up with TRBD2. Germline values: CDR1 SEHNR, CDR2 FQNEAQ (reference sequence). This CDR3 has 15 amino acids. CDR3 nucleotide sequence: TGTGTCAGCAGCGTCGGGACTAGCGGGGGGGAAGAGCAGTTCTTC. It translates to CVSSVGTSGGEEQFF.

This clonotype was seen a few times. This chain links TRBV3-1 with TRBJ2-1; TRBD2 agrees at 8 bases. Looked up from germline, CDR1 is LGHDT and CDR2 is YNNKEL (reference sequence). The V and J ends lost 0 bases and 5 bases, in that order; junction bases with no gene match: 6. The CDR3 has 16 amino acids. CDR3 nucleotide sequence: TGTGCCAGCAGCCAAGAGTTAGCGGGGCTTCACAATGAGCAGTTCTTC. Its translation is CASSQELAGLHNEQFF.

In this sample, this clonotype turned up a few times. The chain recombines TRBV4-1 with TRBJ2-1, with a weak D call TRBD1 (5 bases). V lost 0 bases, J lost 4 bases, and 10 bases lay in between. CDR3 size: 15 residues. Germline V gives CDR1 MGHRA, CDR2 YSYEKL. CDR3 coding DNA: TGCGCCAGCAGCCAAGATCAAGGACAATACAATGAGCAGTTCTTC. The encoded protein is CASSQDQGQYNEQFF.

At least ten counts were recorded for this clonotype. This chain joins TRBV11-3 and TRBJ2-1; 7 bases are shared with TRBD2. Germline CDR1 SGHNT, CDR2 YENEEA. This CDR3 has 16 amino acids. The V and J ends lost 0 bases and 8 bases, in that order; junction bases with no gene match: 10. CDR3 in DNA: TGTGCCAGCAGCTTAGATCACGGGGGAGGGACGGATGAGCAGTTCTTC. Amino acids: CASSLDHGGGTDEQFF.

This clonotype was seen many times. The V gene is TRBV18, the J gene TRBJ2-7, with a possible D match to TRBD1 (5 bases). V was shortened by 4 bases and J by 4 bases, with 8 bases between the two germline ends. CDR1 and CDR2 from the germline V gene are KGHSH and LQKENI. The CDR3 is 12 residues long. CDR3 sequence (DNA): TGTGCCAGCTCACGACAGACGTACGAGCAGTACTTC. Translating it yields CASSRQTYEQYF.

The rearrangement uses TRBV30 and TRBJ2-7, with 8 bases lining up with TRBD1. CDR3 size: 15 residues. Germline assignment: CDR1 GTSNPN and CDR2 SVGIG (reference sequence). V was pared by 3 bases and J by 4 bases, with 11 bases of the junction left unmatched. The CDR3 DNA reads as TGTGCCTGGAGCGCACCGATGACAGGGGTGTACGAGCAGTACTTC. This codes for CAWSAPMTGVYEQYF.

This clonotype was counted ten times or more. The genes are TRBV6-1 and TRBJ2-5, with 10 bases identical to TRBD2. Germline V CDR1 and CDR2: MNHNS, SASEGT. The CDR3 totals 16 residues. Unmatched junction bases numbered 11, after V lost 5 bases and J lost 5 bases. The CDR3 spells CASSSGAGGVGETQYF. The CDR3 coding sequence is TGTGCCAGCAGTTCAGGAGCGGGAGGGGTTGGGGAGACCCAGTACTTC.

The chain employs TRBV19 and TRBJ2-7, with 9 bases identical to TRBD2. The CDR3 loop spans 16 amino acids. The trim removed 5 bases at V and 0 bases at J, leaving 8 bases unmatched. The germline V gene encodes CDR1 LNHDA and CDR2 SQIVND (reference sequence). As DNA, the CDR3 is TGTGCCAGTAGTCATACCGGGACTAGCCTCTCCTACGAGCAGTACTTC. This encodes CASSHTGTSLSYEQYF.

This clonotype was counted only a few times. This chain links TRBV12-3 or TRBV12-4 with TRBJ1-5, with 7 bases lining up with TRBD1. Trimming took 6 bases from V and 7 from J; bases not matched to a gene: 9. The CDR3 totals 14 residues. The CDR3 sequence: CASSDRVSRQPQHF. CDR3 sequence (DNA): TGTGCCAGCAGCGACAGGGTTTCGAGGCAGCCCCAGCATTTT.

Notes on this clonotype: A much larger clone lies one base from this, so it may be a read error. The chain carries TRBV18 and TRBJ2-7; possible D gene TRBD2, 5 bases. This CDR3 region has 14 residues. The germline V gene encodes CDR1 KGHSH and CDR2 LQKENI. DNA for the CDR3: TGTGCCAGCTTACCACGGGGTGACCCTTCCGAGCAGTACTTC. Amino acids: CASLPRGDPSEQYF.

This clonotype was observed many times. This chain connects TRBV2 to TRBJ2-1; 7 positions agree with TRBD1. The CDR3 spans 15 residues. V dropped 4 bases and J dropped 0; count of bases not matched to a gene: 3. Germline V gene data show CDR1 as SNHLY and CDR2 as FYNNEI. CDR3 coding DNA: TGTGCCAGCAGTGCCCGACAGGGCTCCTACAATGAGCAGTTCTTC. This gives the protein CASSARQGSYNEQFF.

This clonotype was counted a few times. The chain couples TRBV9 to TRBJ2-1; TRBD1 matches 10 bases. This CDR3 has 21 amino acids. Germline CDR1 SGDLS, CDR2 YYNGEE. Trimming took 0 bases from V and 5 from J; bases not matched to a gene: 20. The chain's CDR3 is CASSVVPLPRTRGTGDNEQFF. The CDR3 nucleotides read TGTGCCAGCAGCGTAGTCCCCTTGCCCAGGACTAGGGGGACAGGGGACAATGAGCAGTTCTTC.

This chain uses TRBV5-1 with TRBJ2-3; 12 bases match TRBD2. The V and J ends lost 0 bases and 1 base, in that order; junction bases with no gene match: 3. Germline V gene lookup returns CDR1 SGHRS and CDR2 YFSETQ. CDR3 length equals 17 residues. Written as DNA, the CDR3 is TGCGCCAGCAGCTTGGGACTAGCGGGAGCACGCACAGATACGCAGTATTTT. This translates into CASSLGLAGARTDTQYF.